Listed below are T cell receptor beta chains from one sample, sequenced in a study of blood T cells in healthy people across ages. MiXCR was run by TCRdb on the 5' RACE reads, yielding one entry per CDR3 protein. This table holds over a million distinct CDR3 sequences, roughly 45% found once. The sequencing sample was made of blood. Every receptor here comes from a woman between 18 and 29 years old in good health. Each CDR3 is given with its conserved first and last residue. D genes are given only for firm matches. A clone size is listed for some rows: how often the clone was seen (once, few, many), or a class if it is expanded.

D,J,length,V,size,DNA,CDR3
NA,TRBJ1-4,13,TRBV9,few,TGTGCCAGCAGCCCCCGAGGGGGTGAAAAACTGTTTTTT,CASSPRGGEKLFF
NA,TRBJ2-7,14,TRBV6-5,few,TGTGCCAGCAGTTTCCAGGGCACCCACTACGAGCAGTACTTC,CASSFQGTHYEQYF
NA,TRBJ2-7,13,TRBV2,NA,TGTGCCAGCAGTGAGAGGTCGGAAGGTGAGCAGTACTTC,CASSERSEGEQYF
NA,TRBJ1-2,14,TRBV24-1,NA,TGTGCCACCAGTGATGGGACACTACGCTATGGCTACACCTTC,CATSDGTLRYGYTF
NA,TRBJ2-1,14,TRBV12-3/TRBV12-4,few,TGTGCCAGCAGTTTGAGGGGGAACAACAATGAGCAGTTCTTC,CASSLRGNNNEQFF
NA,TRBJ2-5,13,TRBV12-3/TRBV12-4,NA,TGTGCCAGCCAAGGCGGAGTACAAGAGACCCAGTACTTC,CASQGGVQETQYF
NA,TRBJ2-7,16,TRBV6-6,NA,TGTGCCAGCACCGCTACCTGGGGACGGGACTCCTACGAGCAGTACTTC,CASTATWGRDSYEQYF
NA,TRBJ1-1,14,TRBV29-1,NA,TGCAGCTTCCTAAAATGGGGAGATAACACTGAAGCTTTCTTT,CSFLKWGDNTEAFF
TRBD2,TRBJ2-7,13,TRBV10-1,few,TGCGCCAGCAGTGTTGGACTAGGCCTCGAGCAGTACTTC,CASSVGLGLEQYF
TRBD1,TRBJ1-4,14,TRBV27,NA,TGTGCCAGCAGTTCAACAGGGGGCTATGAAAAACTGTTTTTT,CASSSTGGYEKLFF
NA,TRBJ2-3,14,TRBV28,many,TGTGCCAGCAGTTTACGGCGGACCCTCGATACGCAGTATTTT,CASSLRRTLDTQYF
NA,TRBJ2-1,15,TRBV29-1,many,TGCAGCGTTGCGGACAGTCCCTTTCTTTACAATGAGCAGTTCTTC,CSVADSPFLYNEQFF
TRBD2,TRBJ2-7,14,TRBV5-1,NA,TGCGCCAGCAGCTCAGGACTAGGGTTCAATGAGCAGTACTTC,CASSSGLGFNEQYF